These 20 T cell receptor beta chains were all obtained from the same sample, sequenced in a study of identical twins. TCRdb processed the 5' RACE reads anew with MiXCR; each CDR3 protein has one entry. The sample includes around 550,000 distinct CDR3 sequences, roughly 15% of them seen just once. These data were also filed under a second study, of yellow fever vaccine responses in identical twins.

The source material was CD4+ T cells sorted from blood. These receptors came from a woman aged 18-29 years in good health.

This clonotype was detected a few times. V gene TRBV11-2 combines with J gene TRBJ2-1; the D is unclear. V was cut by 5 bases and J by 6 bases, with 11 bases left in between. This CDR3 comprises 13 residues. Germline assignment: CDR1 SGHAT and CDR2 FQNNGV. The CDR3 region has the DNA TGTGCCAGCAGCCCGGTAGGGTCCAATGAGCAGTTCTTC. It encodes CASSPVGSNEQFF.

This clonotype was observed a handful of times. This chain connects TRBV2 to TRBJ2-2; maybe TRBD1 (6 bases). CDR1 is SNHLY, CDR2 FYNNEI, per germline. V lost 5 bases, J lost 4 bases, and 17 bases lay in between. This CDR3 region has 16 residues. CDR3 sequence: CASSQTGLAGTGELFF. CDR3 sequence (DNA): TGTGCCAGCAGTCAAACAGGGTTGGCGGGCACCGGGGAGCTGTTTTTT. The entire variable domain, with the rest obtained from reference TRBV2 and TRBJ2-2, is as follows: EPEVTQTPSHQVTQMGQEVILRCVPISNHLYFYWYRQILGQKVEFLVSFYNNEISEKSEIFDDQFSVERPDGSNFTLKIRSTKLEDSAMYFCASSQTGLAGTGELFFGEGSRLTVL.

This clonotype was seen a handful of times. DNA of the CDR3: TGTGCCAGCAGACCGGCGGGGTTGGAGACCCAGTACTTC. Its protein product is CASRPAGLETQYF. V is TRBV12-3 or TRBV12-4 and J is TRBJ2-5; D might be TRBD2 (6 bases). The CDR3 spans 13 residues. V was trimmed by 6 bases and J by 5 bases, leaving 13 bases between them.

The rearrangement links TRBV24-1 to TRBJ2-1; D call uncertain. Germline V gene data show CDR1 as KGHDR and CDR2 as SFDVKD. The CDR3 has 13 residues. Between the trimmed V and J ends, which lost 4 bases and 3 bases, there was a span of 6 bases. The CDR3 DNA reads as TGTGCCACCAGTGAGCGGAACTACAATGAGCAGTTCTTC. Protein sequence: CATSERNYNEQFF.

The sample holds a few counts of this clonotype. J is TRBJ1-1 and V is TRBV27; 9 nucleotides match TRBD1. The CDR3 sequence is 15 residues long. Germline V CDR1 and CDR2: MNHEY, SMNVEV (reference sequence). J was trimmed by 5 bases and V by 5 bases; bases with no gene match: 9. The CDR3 region has the DNA TGTGCCAGCAGTCGACCGGGACAGGGTGATACTGAAGCTTTCTTT. Protein sequence: CASSRPGQGDTEAFF.

This clonotype was recorded a few times. The chain uses TRBV15 and TRBJ2-7, with 11 bases lining up with TRBD1. V shed 3 bases, J shed 2 bases, and the junction held 3 bases outside the gene matches. The CDR3 extends over 15 amino acids. The germline V gene has CDR1 LNHNV and CDR2 YYDKDF (reference sequence). CDR3 in DNA: TGTGCCACCAGCAGGGAGGGACAGGGGGCCTACGAGCAGTACTTC. Translation: CATSREGQGAYEQYF.

The V gene is TRBV23-1, the J gene TRBJ2-1, with 10 bases fitting TRBD2. TRBV23-1 is placed among ORFs of uncertain function. The length of the CDR3 is 18 residues. V trimming: 2 bases; J trimming: 2 bases; junction bases outside the gene matches: 9. In nucleotides, the CDR3 is TGCGCCAGCAGTCAACAATGGGCTAGCGGGAGCGCCTACAATGAGCAGTTCTTC. Translation: CASSQQWASGSAYNEQFF.

This clonotype showed up many times. The rearrangement links TRBV20-1 to TRBJ1-6; D gene uncertain. Germline values: CDR1 DFQATT, CDR2 SNEGSKA (reference sequence). Trimming shortened V by 5 bases and J by 10 bases, and 3 bases separated the two germline ends. This CDR3 contains 9 residues. The CDR3 sequence: CSAGSPLHF. The CDR3 DNA sequence: TGCAGTGCTGGGTCACCCCTCCACTTT.

This chain joins TRBV20-1 and TRBJ2-1, with a weak D call TRBD2 (6 bases). Trimming shortened V by 7 bases and J by 4 bases, and 14 bases separated the two germline ends. CDR1 is DFQATT and CDR2 is SNEGSKA in the germline V gene (reference sequence). The CDR3 loop spans 13 amino acids. The CDR3 reads CSVPKAGYNEQFF. DNA of the CDR3: TGCAGTGTACCGAAGGCGGGGTACAATGAGCAGTTCTTC.

This clonotype was observed a few times. V is TRBV6-5 and J is TRBJ1-5; no reliable D call. The CDR3 sequence is 14 residues long. The germline CDR1 and CDR2 sequences are MNHEY and SVGAGI. V was shortened by 2 bases and J by 0 bases, with 5 bases between the two germline ends. In nucleotides, the CDR3 is TGTGCCAGCAGTTACAGGGTTAGCAATCAGCCCCAGCATTTT. It is translated as CASSYRVSNQPQHF.

This rearrangement joins TRBV27 to TRBJ2-7, with D perhaps matching TRBD2 (5 bases). Trimming removed 5 bases from V and 0 bases from J, with 14 bases in between. This CDR3 has 15 residues. Germline assignment: CDR1 MNHEY and CDR2 SMNVEV (reference sequence). CDR3 bases: TGTGCCAGCAGTATGGACCTAACTAGCTCCTACGAGCAGTACTTC. This encodes CASSMDLTSSYEQYF.

In this sample, this clonotype turned up a few times. The chain recombines TRBV4-1 with TRBJ2-1; D gene uncertain. Trimming took off 1 base at V and 16 bases at J, with 14 bases between the two ends. The germline gives CDR1 MGHRA, CDR2 YSYEKL. The CDR3 is 12 residues long. CDR3 sequence reads: CASSQVGFLVFF. CDR3 sequence (DNA): TGCGCCAGCAGCCAAGTAGGTTTCCTAGTCTTCTTC.

The chain is built from TRBV4-1 and TRBJ2-5; 8 bases align to TRBD2. The CDR3 is 17 residues long. Germline CDR1 is MGHRA and CDR2 is YSYEKL. V trimming: 0 bases; J trimming: 2 bases; junction bases outside the gene matches: 8. CDR3: CASSQDRDASGQETQYF. The CDR3 bases are TGCGCCAGCAGCCAAGATAGGGATGCTAGCGGGCAAGAGACCCAGTACTTC.

The chain employs TRBV1 and TRBJ2-7; the table's D call TRBD2 went unverified against the DNA. TRBV1 counts as a pseudogene. This CDR3 comprises 15 residues. The CDR3 loop reads CTSSQDGGETYEQYV. DNA for the CDR3: TGCACCAGCAGCCAAGATGGCGGGGAGACCTACGAGCAGTACGTC.

In DNA, the CDR3 is TGTGCCATCAGTGTGGCTAGCGGGAGTATCTATGAGCAGTTCTTC. Amino acids: CAISVASGSIYEQFF. V gene TRBV10-3 combines with J gene TRBJ2-1; 10 bases agree with TRBD2. The CDR3 has 15 residues. Germline V lookup: CDR1 ENHRY, CDR2 SYGVKD. J lost 8 bases, V lost 4 bases, and 8 bases had no gene match.

V gene TRBV19 combines with J gene TRBJ2-7; no clear D gene. This CDR3 has 15 amino acids. In germline, CDR1 is LNHDA, CDR2 SQIVND (reference sequence). V was clipped by 4 bases and J by 0 bases, with 13 bases between them. CDR3 in amino acids: CASSKIAEPSYEQYF. CDR3 coding DNA: TGTGCCAGTAGTAAGATAGCTGAGCCCTCCTACGAGCAGTACTTC.

The rearrangement joins TRBV11-2 to TRBJ2-1; 8 nucleotides line up with TRBD2. After removal of 5 bases from V and 1 base from J, the junction contained 7 bases not matched to a gene. Germline CDR1 SGHAT, CDR2 FQNNGV. The CDR3 sequence is 16 residues long. CDR3 loop: CASSPQAGVSYNEQFF. DNA of the CDR3: TGTGCCAGCAGCCCGCAAGCGGGAGTGTCCTACAATGAGCAGTTCTTC.

There are a few counts of this clonotype. The chain recombines TRBV3-1 with TRBJ1-2; no firm D call. Germline V gene sequence: CDR1 LGHDT, CDR2 YNNKEL (reference sequence). The CDR3 is 14 amino acids. The V end was cut by 0 bases, the J end by 10 bases, with 15 bases between. The CDR3 spells CASSQEGGLVDYTF. CDR3 nucleotides: TGTGCCAGCAGCCAAGAAGGAGGACTCGTGGACTACACCTTC.

This clonotype occurred a few times. The chain couples TRBV4-1 to TRBJ2-5; 9 positions agree with TRBD1. CDR1 MGHRA and CDR2 YSYEKL come from the germline V gene. The CDR3 spans 15 residues. After removal of 4 bases from V and 3 bases from J, the junction contained 6 bases not matched to a gene. The CDR3 region has the DNA TGCGCCAGCAGCCCGGCAGGGACAGGGAAAGAGACCCAGTACTTC. Its translation: CASSPAGTGKETQYF.

The CDR3 loop reads CASRTLRRMATDYGYTF. As DNA, the CDR3 is TGTGCCAGCAGGACCTTGAGAAGGATGGCAACCGACTATGGCTACACCTTC. V usage is TRBV2 and J usage is TRBJ1-2; no definite D call. V shed 6 bases and J shed 3 bases, with 23 bases lying between them. Germline-derived CDR1 and CDR2 are SNHLY and FYNNEI. The CDR3 is 17 residues long.